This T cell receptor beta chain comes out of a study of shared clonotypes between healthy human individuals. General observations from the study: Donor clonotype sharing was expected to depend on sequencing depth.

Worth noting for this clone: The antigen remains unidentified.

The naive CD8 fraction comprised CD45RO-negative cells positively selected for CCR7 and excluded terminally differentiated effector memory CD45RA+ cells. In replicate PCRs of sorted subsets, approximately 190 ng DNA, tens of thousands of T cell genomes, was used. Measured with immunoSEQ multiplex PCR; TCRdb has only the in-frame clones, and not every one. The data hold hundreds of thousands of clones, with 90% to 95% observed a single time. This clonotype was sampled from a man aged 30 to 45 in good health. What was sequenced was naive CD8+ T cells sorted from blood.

CDR3 bases: TGTGTCAGAAGCTTAGGGGACCAAAGGCATGGCTACACCTTC. Its translation is CVRSLGDQRHGYTF. The chain employs TRBV7-5 and TRBJ1-2. TRBV7-5 represents a pseudogene. There are 14 residues in the CDR3.